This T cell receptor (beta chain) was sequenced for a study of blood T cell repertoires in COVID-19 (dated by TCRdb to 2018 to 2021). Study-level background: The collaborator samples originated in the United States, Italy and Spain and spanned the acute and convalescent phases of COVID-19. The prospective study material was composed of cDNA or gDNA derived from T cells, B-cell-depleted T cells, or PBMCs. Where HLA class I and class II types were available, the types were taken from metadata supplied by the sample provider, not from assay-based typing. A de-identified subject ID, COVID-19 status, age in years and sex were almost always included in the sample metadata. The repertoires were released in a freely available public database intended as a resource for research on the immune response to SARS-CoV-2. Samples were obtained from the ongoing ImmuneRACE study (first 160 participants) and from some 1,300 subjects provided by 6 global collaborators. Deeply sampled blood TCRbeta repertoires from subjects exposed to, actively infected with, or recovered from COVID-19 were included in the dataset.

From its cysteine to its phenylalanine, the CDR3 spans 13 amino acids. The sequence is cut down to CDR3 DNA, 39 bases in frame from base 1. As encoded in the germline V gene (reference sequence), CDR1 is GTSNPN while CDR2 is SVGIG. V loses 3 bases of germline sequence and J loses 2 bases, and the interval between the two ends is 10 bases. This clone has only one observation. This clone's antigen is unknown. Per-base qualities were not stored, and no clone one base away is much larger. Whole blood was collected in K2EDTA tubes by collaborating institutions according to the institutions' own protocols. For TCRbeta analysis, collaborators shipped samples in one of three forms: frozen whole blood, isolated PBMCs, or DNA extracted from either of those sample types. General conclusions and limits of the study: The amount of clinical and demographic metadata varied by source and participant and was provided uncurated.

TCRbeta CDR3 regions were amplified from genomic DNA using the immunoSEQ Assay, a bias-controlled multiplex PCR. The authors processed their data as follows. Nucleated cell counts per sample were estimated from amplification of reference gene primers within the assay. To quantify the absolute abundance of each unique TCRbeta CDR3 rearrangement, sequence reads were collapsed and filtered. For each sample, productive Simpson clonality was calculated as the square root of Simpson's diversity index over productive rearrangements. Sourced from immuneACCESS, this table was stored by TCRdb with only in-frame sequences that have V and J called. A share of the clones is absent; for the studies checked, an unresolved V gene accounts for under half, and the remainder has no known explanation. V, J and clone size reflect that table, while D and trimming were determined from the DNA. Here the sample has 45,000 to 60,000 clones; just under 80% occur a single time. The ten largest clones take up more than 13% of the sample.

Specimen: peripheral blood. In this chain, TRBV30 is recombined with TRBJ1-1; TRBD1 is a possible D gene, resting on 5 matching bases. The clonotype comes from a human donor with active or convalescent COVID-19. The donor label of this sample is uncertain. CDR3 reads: CAWRRQFNTEAFF. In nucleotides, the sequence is TGTGCCTGGAGACGACAGTTTAACACTGAAGCTTTCTTT.